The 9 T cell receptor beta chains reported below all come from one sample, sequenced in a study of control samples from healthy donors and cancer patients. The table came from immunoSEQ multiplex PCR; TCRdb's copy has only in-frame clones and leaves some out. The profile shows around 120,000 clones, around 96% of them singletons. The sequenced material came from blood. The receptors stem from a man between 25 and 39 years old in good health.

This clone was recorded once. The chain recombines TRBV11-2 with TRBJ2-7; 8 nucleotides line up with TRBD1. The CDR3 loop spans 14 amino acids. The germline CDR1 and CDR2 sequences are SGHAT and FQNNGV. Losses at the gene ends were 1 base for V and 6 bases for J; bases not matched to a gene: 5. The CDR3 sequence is CASSLGTGRTEQYF. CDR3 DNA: TGTGCCAGCAGCTTAGGGACAGGGAGAACCGAGCAGTACTTC.

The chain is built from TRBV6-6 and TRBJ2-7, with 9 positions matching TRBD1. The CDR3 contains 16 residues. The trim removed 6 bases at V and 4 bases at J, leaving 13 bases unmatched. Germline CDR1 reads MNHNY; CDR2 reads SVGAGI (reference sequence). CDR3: CASRRGGGDREYEQYF. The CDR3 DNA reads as TGTGCCAGCAGGAGAGGTGGGGGGGACAGGGAGTACGAGCAGTACTTC.

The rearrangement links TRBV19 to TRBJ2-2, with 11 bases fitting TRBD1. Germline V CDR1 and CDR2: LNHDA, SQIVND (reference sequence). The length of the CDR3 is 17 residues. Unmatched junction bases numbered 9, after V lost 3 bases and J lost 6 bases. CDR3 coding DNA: TGTGCCAGTAGTATCGGGACAGGGGGGTTCTACGCCGGGGAGCTGTTTTTT. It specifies CASSIGTGGFYAGELFF.

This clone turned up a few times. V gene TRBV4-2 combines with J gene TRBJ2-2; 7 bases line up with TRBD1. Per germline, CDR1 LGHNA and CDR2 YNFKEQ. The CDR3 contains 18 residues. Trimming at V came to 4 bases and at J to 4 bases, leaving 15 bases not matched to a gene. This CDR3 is CASSRLYPGQIVTGELFF. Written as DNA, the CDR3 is TGTGCCAGCAGCCGACTGTACCCGGGACAGATAGTCACCGGGGAGCTGTTTTTT.

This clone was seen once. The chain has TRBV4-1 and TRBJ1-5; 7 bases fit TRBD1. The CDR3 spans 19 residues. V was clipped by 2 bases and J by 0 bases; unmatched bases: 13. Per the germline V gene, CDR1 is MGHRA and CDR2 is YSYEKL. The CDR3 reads CASSQRITGALGSNQPQHF. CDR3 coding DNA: TGCGCCAGCAGCCAAAGAATTACAGGGGCTCTAGGTAGCAATCAGCCCCAGCATTTT.

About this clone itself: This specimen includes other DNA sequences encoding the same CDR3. The CDR3: CASRQSGGAGGSPLHF. The DNA of the CDR3 is TGTGCCAGCAGACAATCGGGGGGCGCGGGGGGTTCACCCCTCCACTTT. The chain links TRBV27 to TRBJ1-6; TRBD1 is a possible D gene (6 bases). V lost 6 bases and J lost 9, with 21 bases in between. The CDR3 loop spans 16 amino acids. Germline loops: CDR1 MNHEY, CDR2 SMNVEV (reference sequence).

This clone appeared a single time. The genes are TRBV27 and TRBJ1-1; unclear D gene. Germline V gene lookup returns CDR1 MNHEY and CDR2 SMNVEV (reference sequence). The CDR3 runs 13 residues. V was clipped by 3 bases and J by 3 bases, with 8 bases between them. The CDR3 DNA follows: TGTGCCAGCAGTTTCAGCCCGTACACTGAAGCTTTCTTT. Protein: CASSFSPYTEAFF.

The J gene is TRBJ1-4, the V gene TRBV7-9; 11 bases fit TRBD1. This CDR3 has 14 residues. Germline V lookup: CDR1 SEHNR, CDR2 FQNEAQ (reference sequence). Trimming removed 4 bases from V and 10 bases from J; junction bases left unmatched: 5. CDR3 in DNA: TGTGCCAGCAGCTGGGGACAGGGGGATGCAAAACTGTTTTTT. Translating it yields CASSWGQGDAKLFF.

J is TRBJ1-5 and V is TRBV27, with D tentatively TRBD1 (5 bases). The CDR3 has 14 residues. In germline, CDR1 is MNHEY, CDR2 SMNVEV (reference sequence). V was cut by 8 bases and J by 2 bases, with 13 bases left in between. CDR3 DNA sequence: TGTGCCAGCCGGGGCGTTGCGGGCAATCAGCCCCAGCATTTT. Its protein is CASRGVAGNQPQHF.